This T cell receptor beta chain was found in a study of blood T cell repertoires in COVID-19. Study overall: The United States, Italy and Spain provided the acute and convalescent COVID-19 samples.

Original processing notes: Using reference gene primer amplification, nucleated cell counts were estimated. Sequencing was performed with immunoSEQ multiplex PCR; in TCRdb, only in-frame clones are kept and a portion is missing. Clonal size and the V and J genes are those of that table, whereas D and trimming came from the DNA. In the table there are fewer than 350,000 clones, 90% of which are singletons. Membership in each cohort depended on participant-reported clinical history. The CDR3 is made up of 14 amino acids. Germline CDR1 is SGHTS and CDR2 is YDEGEE. Trimming removed 0 bases from V and 9 bases from J, with 13 bases in between.

The gene calls are TRBV5-8 and TRBJ2-1, with a weak D call TRBD2 (5 bases). The source is a woman under 30 with acute COVID-19. Sequences were obtained from PBMCs or T cells enriched from blood (not recorded which). CDR3 coding DNA: TGTGCCAGCAGCTTGGGCCGGGGATGGGGTGAGCAGTTCTTC. Translating gives CASSLGRGWGEQFF.